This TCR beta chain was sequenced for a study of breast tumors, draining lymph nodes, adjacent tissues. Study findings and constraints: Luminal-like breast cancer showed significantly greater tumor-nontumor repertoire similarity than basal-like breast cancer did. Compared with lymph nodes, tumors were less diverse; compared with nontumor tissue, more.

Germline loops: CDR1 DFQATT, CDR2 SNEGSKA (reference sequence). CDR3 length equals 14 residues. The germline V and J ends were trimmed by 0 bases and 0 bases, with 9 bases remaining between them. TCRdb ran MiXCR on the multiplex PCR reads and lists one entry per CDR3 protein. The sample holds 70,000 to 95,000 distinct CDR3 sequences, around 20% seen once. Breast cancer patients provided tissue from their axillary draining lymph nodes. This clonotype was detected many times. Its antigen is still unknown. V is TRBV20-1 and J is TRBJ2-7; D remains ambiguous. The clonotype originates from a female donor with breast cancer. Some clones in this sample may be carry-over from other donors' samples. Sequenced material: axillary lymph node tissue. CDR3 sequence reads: CSARDLPVSYEQYF. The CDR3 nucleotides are TGCAGTGCTAGAGATCTCCCGGTCTCCTACGAGCAGTACTTC.